The rows below give T cell receptor beta chains drawn from one sample of a study of OX40 agonist ivuxolimab in advanced cancers. The protocol was immunoSEQ multiplex PCR, while the TCRdb copy is restricted to in-frame clones and leaves out a portion. The sample consists of around 53,000 clones, roughly 84% of them appearing once. The sample in question was CD4+ or CD8+ T cells sorted from blood, obtained in a trial of the OX40 agonist ivuxolimab. The receptors stem from an adult with an advanced solid tumor such as melanoma, head and neck, liver or kidney cancer. CDR3s include the opening cysteine and the closing phenylalanine or tryptophan. Fields, in order: clone size, J gene, V gene, D gene, CDR3 protein, CDR3 DNA. A D gene is named only where the DNA matches it firmly. Clone size is given for some rows only: seen once, a few or many times, or a class if the clone is expanded.

>-|TRBJ1-2|TRBV4-1|-
CASSHSPGNYGYTF
TGCGCCAGCAGCCATAGCCCGGGAAACTATGGCTACACCTTC
>-|TRBJ1-1|TRBV4-2|-
CASSQGQNTEAFF
TGTGCCAGCAGCCAGGGACAGAACACTGAAGCTTTCTTT
>-|TRBJ1-2|TRBV5-6|-
CASTRGRPSAGYTF
TGTGCCAGCACCCGGGGCAGGCCCTCGGCTGGCTACACCTTC
>-|TRBJ1-5|TRBV19|-
CASSTDGFSSNQPQHF
TGTGCCAGTAGCACGGACGGCTTTTCTAGCAATCAGCCCCAGCATTTT
>once|TRBJ2-7|TRBV7-3|TRBD2
CASSRAGGAEQYF
TGTGCCAGCAGCCGCGCGGGGGGGGCCGAGCAGTACTTC
>once|TRBJ1-3|TRBV6-5|TRBD1
CASSYQGGGNTIYF
TGTGCCAGCAGTTACCAGGGGGGAGGAAACACCATATATTTT
>few|TRBJ1-6|TRBV5-6|TRBD1
CASSSGQGGSPLHF
TGTGCCAGCAGCTCGGGACAGGGAGGATCACCCCTCCACTTT
>few|TRBJ1-5|TRBV19|TRBD1
CASSWTGKGQPQHF
TGTGCCAGCAGCTGGACAGGTAAAGGGCAGCCCCAGCATTTT
>-|TRBJ2-1|TRBV10-3|-
CAIKLSAKYNEQFF
TGTGCCATCAAATTGTCGGCTAAATACAATGAGCAGTTCTTC
>few|TRBJ2-7|TRBV18|TRBD1
CASSSGTAYEQYF
TGTGCCAGCTCATCCGGGACAGCCTACGAGCAGTACTTC
>-|TRBJ2-7|TRBV19|-
CASSPRTDSYEQYF
TGTGCCAGTAGTCCGCGGACAGACTCCTACGAGCAGTACTTC
>-|TRBJ2-7|TRBV19|-
CASRDTLGAYEQYF
TGTGCCAGTAGAGACACTTTGGGGGCCTACGAGCAGTACTTC
>-|TRBJ2-2|TRBV19|TRBD2
CASSTSGRSPGELFF
TGTGCCAGTAGTACAAGCGGGAGGAGTCCCGGGGAGCTGTTTTTT
>-|TRBJ1-2|TRBV6-5|-
CASSPSTAPYGYTF
TGTGCCAGCAGTCCGTCGACAGCCCCCTATGGCTACACCTTC
>-|TRBJ1-1|TRBV7-9|-
CASSPQGNTEAFF
TGTGCCAGCAGCCCACAGGGGAACACTGAAGCTTTCTTT
>-|TRBJ1-4|TRBV7-2|TRBD1
CASSLTDRVEKLFF
TGTGCCAGCAGCCTGACAGACAGGGTGGAAAAACTGTTTTTT
>-|TRBJ1-1|TRBV30|-
CAWSRQDTEAFF
TGTGCCTGGAGCAGACAGGACACTGAAGCTTTCTTT
>-|TRBJ1-3|TRBV6-5|-
CASSTYFDSGNTIYF
TGTGCCAGCAGTACATATTTCGACTCTGGAAACACCATATATTTT
>-|TRBJ1-3|TRBV19|-
CASSIGSQGTGNTIYF
TGTGCCAGTAGTATAGGGAGTCAGGGGACAGGAAACACCATATATTTT
>-|TRBJ2-7|TRBV19|TRBD2
CASSFGLAGVSYEQYF
TGTGCCAGTAGTTTCGGACTAGCGGGAGTATCCTACGAGCAGTACTTC
>-|TRBJ2-7|TRBV5-8|-
CASSLGGLGAYEQYF
TGTGCCAGCAGCTTGGGGGGACTTGGAGCCTACGAGCAGTACTTC
>-|TRBJ2-1|TRBV5-1|TRBD1
CASSSDRGFNEQFF
TGCGCCAGCAGCTCTGACAGGGGATTCAATGAGCAGTTCTTC
>-|TRBJ2-5|TRBV5-6|-
CASSRRDTQETQYF
TGTGCCAGCAGCCGCCGGGACACCCAAGAGACCCAGTACTTC
>-|TRBJ1-1|TRBV7-9|-
CASSRMILDTEAFF
TGTGCCAGCAGCCGTATGATATTGGACACTGAAGCTTTCTTT
>-|TRBJ1-1|TRBV11-3|-
CASSLGQIGDTEAFF
TGTGCCAGCAGCTTAGGCCAGATTGGAGACACTGAAGCTTTCTTT
>-|TRBJ1-2|TRBV6-5|-
CASYRGGSYTF
TGTGCCAGTTACCGAGGCGGTAGCTACACCTTC
>-|TRBJ2-7|TRBV11-2|TRBD1
CASSFPGTGEQYF
TGTGCCAGCAGCTTTCCCGGGACAGGCGAGCAGTACTTC
>-|TRBJ2-7|TRBV28|TRBD2
CASRASGSGEQYF
TGTGCCAGCAGGGCTAGCGGGAGCGGGGAGCAGTACTTC
>-|TRBJ1-1|TRBV6-6|-
CASIQPVNTEAFF
TGTGCCAGCATCCAGCCGGTTAACACTGAAGCTTTCTTT
>once|TRBJ2-7|TRBV11-3|-
CASSLVGGTEQYF
TGTGCCAGCAGCCTTGTGGGCGGGACCGAGCAGTACTTC
>-|TRBJ1-5|TRBV5-6|-
CASSLAGDNQPQHF
TGTGCCAGCAGCTTGGCAGGGGATAATCAGCCCCAGCATTTT
>-|TRBJ2-3|TRBV7-2|-
CASSPLRPSSATQYF
TGTGCCAGCAGCCCCCTCCGGCCATCCTCTGCTACGCAGTATTTT
>once|TRBJ2-1|TRBV27|-
CASSEQYLPGTKSSYNEQFF
TGTGCCAGCAGTGAGCAATACCTTCCCGGGACAAAGAGCTCCTACAATGAGCAGTTCTTC
>-|TRBJ1-4|TRBV27|-
CASSFRGVVLGGATNEKLFF
TGTGCCAGCAGTTTCCGGGGGGTTGTCTTAGGGGGAGCAACTAATGAAAAACTGTTTTTT
>-|TRBJ1-2|TRBV7-9|TRBD1
CASSYQGALTNGYTF
TGTGCCAGCAGCTATCAGGGGGCGCTGACCAATGGCTACACCTTC
>-|TRBJ2-3|TRBV19|TRBD2
CASSQLGAGVTDTQYF
TGTGCCAGTAGTCAACTTGGGGCGGGGGTGACAGATACGCAGTATTTT
>-|TRBJ2-1|TRBV15|-
CATSENNEQFF
TGTGCCACCAGCGAGAACAATGAGCAGTTCTTC